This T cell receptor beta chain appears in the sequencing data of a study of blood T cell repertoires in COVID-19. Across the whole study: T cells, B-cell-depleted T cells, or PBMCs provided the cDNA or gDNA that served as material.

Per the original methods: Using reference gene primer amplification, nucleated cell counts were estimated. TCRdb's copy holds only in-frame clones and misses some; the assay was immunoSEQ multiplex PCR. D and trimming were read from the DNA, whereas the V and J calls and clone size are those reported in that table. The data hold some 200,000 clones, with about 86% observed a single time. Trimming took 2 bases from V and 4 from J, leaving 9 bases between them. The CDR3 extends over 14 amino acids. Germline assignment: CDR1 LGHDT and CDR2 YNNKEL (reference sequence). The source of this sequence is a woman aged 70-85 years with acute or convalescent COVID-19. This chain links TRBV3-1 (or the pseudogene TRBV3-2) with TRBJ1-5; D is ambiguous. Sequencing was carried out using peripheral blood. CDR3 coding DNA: TGTGCCAGCAGCCAAAGGACTCGGAATCAGCCCCAGCATTTT. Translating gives CASSQRTRNQPQHF.